This T cell receptor beta chain was retrieved from a study of T cell responses to AZD1222 COVID-19 vaccine. As regards this clone: Antigen unknown.

The CDR3 runs 14 residues. The germline V and J ends were trimmed by 1 base and 7 bases, with 11 bases remaining between them. Germline CDR1 reads SGHRS; CDR2 reads YFSETQ. The repertoire was sequenced with immunoSEQ multiplex PCR; TCRdb's copy has only in-frame clones and lacks some. The repertoire includes roughly 100,000 clones, about 88% of them detected once, and 3.5% to 4.5% sits in the top ten. Study outcomes and limitations: Donor demographics were predominantly white British with a female majority; clonal diversity may be underestimated.

This chain joins TRBV5-1 and TRBJ1-4, with D uncertain. Specimen: peripheral blood, collected on day 0 of AZD1222 vaccination. The sequence derives from an adult in good health. This CDR3 reads CASSLFVEGEKLFF. The CDR3, as DNA: TGCGCCAGCAGCTTGTTTGTGGAGGGTGAAAAACTGTTTTTT.